This T cell receptor beta chain was found in a study of T-cell reconstitution after alpha-beta-depleted transplantation in children. Library preparation (for TCRbeta) was performed with unique molecular identifiers. MiXCR, applied by TCRdb to the PCR reads, yields one record per CDR3 protein. This table has around 580,000 distinct CDR3 sequences, 25% to 30% appearing once. Germline-derived CDR1 and CDR2 are SQVTM and ANQGSEA. The V end lost 0 bases, the J end lost 2 bases, and 12 bases lay between the germline ends. The CDR3 contains 15 residues. This clonotype was counted only a few times. Its target is unknown. Study observations and caveats: The main origin of T-cell counts and diversity one year after transplant was newly produced T cells. Certain patients had high TCRbeta diversity at day 60, and it came from recipient T cells and thymic progenitors that survived. There were reportedly several hundred expanded graft clones from which alpha-beta T cells came about two months after transplant.

The TCR comes from a boy under three years old with Wiskott-Aldrich syndrome, due to receive a stem cell transplant. Specimen: PBMCs, collected before TCRalphabeta/CD19-depleted stem cell transplant. The rearrangement joins TRBV29-1 to TRBJ2-3; D may correspond to TRBD1 or TRBD2 (5 bases each). CDR3 DNA: TGCAGCGTTGAAGATGGGCAGGGAGACACAGATACGCAGTATTTT. Amino acid sequence: CSVEDGQGDTDTQYF.